A single T cell receptor beta chain is shown here with its context. The antigen it recognizes is unknown. The sample holds no much larger clone one base away, and base qualities are not on file. Library prep was done by PCR. Sequencing was carried out with an Illumina HiSeq 2500. TCR libraries were prepared with molecular barcoding, using unique molecular identifiers to normalize TCRbeta repertoire quantification. Starting from the raw public reads, TCRdb applied fastp trimming at Q25, assembled clones with MiXCR and retained in-frame beta chains. Rows matching on CDR3 protein sequence are summarized as one entry with the most common DNA and genes. A total of approximately 200,000 distinct CDR3 sequences appear in this sample, approximately 15% of them only once. Of the sample, roughly an eighth falls within the top ten clones. The data belong to a study of T-cell reconstitution after alpha-beta-depleted transplantation in children (TCRdb year 2016). Background on the whole study: The study quantitatively tracked T-cell immune reconstitution after TCRalphabeta/CD19-depleted allogeneic hematopoietic cell transplantation in children using TCR repertoire profiling.

V sheds 5 bases and J sheds 2 bases, leaving 7 bases between their ends. The CDR3, cysteine through phenylalanine, is 14 amino acids long. Left in the record is the CDR3 DNA by itself, 42 bases read in frame from the first base. The germline V gene supplies CDR1 MNHNS and CDR2 SASEGT. This clonotype was sampled from a human donor who donated a stem cell graft to a child with acute lymphoblastic leukemia. Sequences were derived from PBMCs from the stem cell graft donor, sampled from the stem cell graft. The chain uses TRBV6-1 and TRBJ2-6, with no confidently assigned D gene. The DNA reads TGTGCCAGCAGTCAGGCCCCTGGGGCCAACGTCCTGACTTTC. Translated, this is CASSQAPGANVLTF.